This T cell receptor (beta chain) is drawn from a study of regulatory T cells in long-lasting Graves disease. This clonotype was seen more than once but under ten times. Time point given: newly diagnosed GD, antithyroid drugs for less than 3 months. Construction of the TCR library relied on RNA isolated from PBMCs. Building of the TCR beta libraries involved iRepertoire HTBI primers and Arm-PCR of CDR3 regions. Each CDR3 protein is one row after TCRdb ran MiXCR on the multiplex PCR reads. The repertoire holds 350,000 to 400,000 distinct CDR3 sequences, around a sixth seen once, with 22% in the top ten. Germline trimming cut 8 bases from V and 2 bases from J; bases unmatched to any gene: 11. The CDR3 sequence is 15 residues long. Germline CDR1 reads LNHDA; CDR2 reads SQIVND (reference sequence).

This clonotype originated in a female donor with Graves disease. This chain joins TRBV19 and TRBJ1-2, with TRBD1 identical over 7 bases. Sequences were derived from peripheral blood mononuclear cells (PBMCs), sampled at new diagnosis, from a patient treated with antithyroid drugs. CDR3 amino acids: CASLNPLTGNYGYTF. In DNA form, the CDR3 reads TGTGCCAGTCTAAACCCTCTGACAGGGAACTATGGCTACACCTTC.